This TCR beta chain originates from a study of early T cells in non-severe SARS-CoV-2 infection. TCRdb reprocessed the 5' RACE reads via MiXCR and lists one record per CDR3 protein. The data hold 45,000 or so distinct CDR3 sequences, with over 3% observed a single time. The sequencing input was whole blood. This clonotype originated in an adult who was a healthcare worker with PCR-confirmed SARS-CoV-2 infection or an uninfected control (not recorded which).

Here the CDR3 DNA reads TGTGCCAGCACCGACAGGGCGTTGACGGACGAGCAGTACTTC. Amino acids: CASTDRALTDEQYF. V gene TRBV5-6 combines with J gene TRBJ2-7; 7 nucleotides line up with TRBD1. The V gene's germline CDR1 is SGHDT and CDR2 YYEEEE. With 6 bases clipped from V and 5 bases from J, the junction kept 11 bases outside the gene matches. This CDR3 contains 14 residues.